Following are 27 T cell receptor beta chains from one sample sequenced in a study of blood T cell repertoires in COVID-19 (dated by TCRdb to about 2020). Library prep was done by the immunoSEQ multiplex PCR assay. This is the immuneACCESS table as TCRdb keeps it, with only in-frame sequences that have V and J called. A part of the clones is gone; compared with another copy, unresolved V genes explain less than half, and the rest is unexplained. The sample records under 85,000 clones, approximately 78% of which are singletons. The ten biggest clones cover roughly 14% of the sample. Sequencing was carried out using peripheral blood. All receptors derive from a man at least 80 years old with acute or convalescent COVID-19.

This clone was recorded once. V and J are TRBV5-4 and TRBJ2-1; 11 nucleotides line up with TRBD1. The CDR3 is 17 residues long. CDR1 is SGHNT and CDR2 is YYREEE in the germline V gene (reference sequence). The J segment lost 7 bases and the V segment lost 2 bases, leaving 11 bases of the junction unmatched. The chain's CDR3 is CASSLGQGADETNEQFF. In DNA, the CDR3 is TGTGCCAGCAGCTTAGGACAGGGGGCGGATGAGACAAATGAGCAGTTCTTC.

The DNA for the CDR3 is TGCAGCGTTGAAGGTCGGGACACTGAAGCTTTCTTT. It encodes CSVEGRDTEAFF. This chain connects TRBV29-1 to TRBJ1-1; D gene unclear. The germline V gene has CDR1 SQVTM and CDR2 ANQGSEA. The CDR3 consists of 12 residues. Trimming took off 1 base at V and 3 bases at J, with 6 bases between the two ends.

This chain links TRBV28 with TRBJ2-7; D is perhaps TRBD1 (5 bases). V lost 7 bases and J 1 base, leaving 11 bases between the germline ends. The germline CDR1 and CDR2 sequences are MDHEN and SYDVKM. This CDR3 is 13 amino acids long. The CDR3 loop reads CASTRTLSYEQYF. CDR3 DNA sequence: TGTGCCAGCACCAGGACACTTTCCTACGAGCAGTACTTC.

This clone was counted only a few times. The chain joins TRBV4-3 to TRBJ2-5; the D is unclear. The CDR3 contains 13 residues. The V gene's germline CDR1 is LGHNA and CDR2 YSLEER. Trimming removed 0 bases from V and 2 bases from J, with 4 bases in between. This CDR3 is CASSQEIQETQYF. Here the CDR3 DNA reads TGCGCCAGCAGCCAAGAAATACAAGAGACCCAGTACTTC.

Regarding this clone: This specimen includes other DNA sequences encoding the same CDR3. The genes are TRBV18 and TRBJ2-7, with a tentative D call TRBD2 (5 bases). The V gene lost 3 bases and the J gene lost 0 bases, with 6 bases spanning the gap. CDR3 length: 13 residues. Germline V CDR1 and CDR2: KGHSH, LQKENI. The CDR3 protein is CASSPGDSYEQYF. The CDR3 nucleotides read TGTGCCAGCTCACCCGGGGACTCCTACGAGCAGTACTTC.

This chain uses TRBV29-1 with TRBJ2-1, with a weak D call TRBD2 (6 bases). V lost 6 bases to trimming and J lost 4 bases, with 13 bases between them. Germline CDR1 is SQVTM and CDR2 is ANQGSEA. The CDR3 totals 13 residues. This chain's CDR3 is CSVRRAGYNEQFF. Written as DNA, the CDR3 is TGCAGCGTCCGGAGGGCCGGTTACAATGAGCAGTTCTTC.

The chain combines TRBV20-1 with TRBJ1-2, with D uncertain. The CDR3 consists of 13 residues. From germline, CDR1 is DFQATT and CDR2 SNEGSKA (reference sequence). Deletions cut 3 bases from V and 1 base from J, with 9 bases between. In nucleotides, the CDR3 is TGCAGTGCTAGTGACGACAATAACTATGGCTACACCTTC. This gives the protein CSASDDNNYGYTF.

CDR3 sequence: CASSRQYSGNTIYF. The CDR3 bases are TGTGCCAGCAGTCGACAGTACTCTGGAAACACCATATATTTT. The gene calls are TRBV27 and TRBJ1-3; D is perhaps TRBD1 (5 bases). V shed 5 bases and J shed 0 bases, with 8 bases lying between them. The V gene's germline CDR1 is MNHEY and CDR2 SMNVEV (reference sequence). The length of the CDR3 is 14 residues.

The CDR3 loop is CASSLARPEGAFF. In DNA form, the CDR3 reads TGTGCCAGCAGCTTGGCCAGGCCGGAGGGGGCTTTCTTT. The rearrangement uses TRBV5-8 and TRBJ1-1; D perhaps matches TRBD1 (5 bases). The CDR3 loop spans 13 amino acids. From germline, CDR1 is SGHTS and CDR2 YDEGEE. V shed 0 bases and J shed 11 bases, with 14 bases lying between them.

The chain employs TRBV7-2 and TRBJ2-2, with no clear D. This CDR3 contains 12 residues. CDR1 and CDR2 from the germline V gene are SGHTA and FQGNSA. Between the trimmed V and J ends, which lost 5 bases and 8 bases, there was a span of 9 bases. Here the CDR3 reads CASSPARGELFF. CDR3 nucleotides: TGTGCCAGCAGCCCCGCCCGGGGGGAGCTGTTTTTT.

J is TRBJ2-7 and V is TRBV28, with 9 nucleotides matching TRBD1. Germline CDR1 MDHEN, CDR2 SYDVKM. Trimming removed 6 bases from V and 2 bases from J; junction bases left unmatched: 2. There are 13 residues in the CDR3. The DNA for the CDR3 is TGTGCCAGCAGGAGGACAGGGGCCTACGAGCAGTACTTC. Protein product: CASRRTGAYEQYF.

This sequence joins TRBV7-2 and TRBJ2-3; maybe TRBD2 (5 bases). V was clipped by 2 bases and J by 3 bases, with 12 bases between them. The CDR3 spans 15 residues. CDR1 is SGHTA and CDR2 is FQGNSA in the germline V gene. DNA for the CDR3: TGTGCCAGCAGCTTAAACGGGATCATGACAGATACGCAGTATTTT. As protein: CASSLNGIMTDTQYF.

The gene calls are TRBV29-1 and TRBJ1-5; no firm D call. In germline, CDR1 is SQVTM, CDR2 ANQGSEA. Trimming removed 4 bases at V and 5 bases at J, with 12 bases between. The CDR3 is 13 residues long. CDR3 sequence reads: CSVGAGGYQPQHF. In DNA form, the CDR3 reads TGCAGCGTTGGGGCTGGAGGTTATCAGCCCCAGCATTTT.

The chain recombines TRBV6-5 with TRBJ1-1, with D uncertain. The CDR3 loop spans 14 amino acids. Trimming stripped 5 bases from V and 1 base from J, with 11 bases between. Germline lookup yields CDR1 MNHEY and CDR2 SVGAGI. CDR3 in amino acids: CASSRVRSNTEAFF. Here the CDR3 DNA reads TGTGCCAGCAGTAGAGTGCGGTCGAACACTGAAGCTTTCTTT.

This clone was detected ten times or more. The chain uses TRBV6-5 and TRBJ1-1; D is perhaps TRBD1 (6 bases). This CDR3 is 13 amino acids long. V lost 5 bases, J lost 4 bases, and 11 bases lay in between. Looked up from germline, CDR1 is MNHEY and CDR2 is SVGAGI. The CDR3 sequence is CASSNRASTEAFF. CDR3 in DNA: TGTGCCAGCAGTAACAGGGCTAGCACTGAAGCTTTCTTT.

This clone showed up just a few times. V gene TRBV4-1 combines with J gene TRBJ2-1; D may be TRBD1 (5 bases). Germline CDR1 MGHRA, CDR2 YSYEKL. Trimming shortened V by 1 base and J by 10 bases, and 14 bases separated the two germline ends. This CDR3 is built from 14 residues. The CDR3 here is CASSQGVQGAEQFF. CDR3 bases: TGCGCCAGCAGCCAAGGGGTCCAAGGGGCAGAGCAGTTCTTC.

V and J are TRBV30 and TRBJ2-7; a weak D match, TRBD2 (6 bases). Germline V gives CDR1 GTSNPN, CDR2 SVGIG (reference sequence). The germline V and J ends were trimmed by 4 bases and 9 bases, with 13 bases remaining between them. CDR3 length equals 11 residues. CDR3 region: CAWMGGGAQYF. For the CDR3, the DNA is TGTGCCTGGATGGGGGGAGGTGCGCAGTACTTC.

CDR3 sequence: CASSLSGQGNRREQFF. The CDR3 DNA reads as TGTGCCAGTAGTCTTTCGGGACAGGGAAATAGGCGGGAGCAGTTCTTC. This rearrangement joins TRBV19 to TRBJ2-1; TRBD1 agrees at 9 bases. V lost 5 bases and J lost 10; bases outside the gene matches: 15. Germline V gene lookup returns CDR1 LNHDA and CDR2 SQIVND (reference sequence). CDR3 size: 16 residues.

This chain connects TRBV5-1 to TRBJ2-5; 8 bases agree with TRBD1. From germline, CDR1 is SGHRS and CDR2 YFSETQ. The V segment lost 3 bases and the J segment 1 base; nucleotides outside the gene matches: 2. CDR3 size: 14 residues. CDR3 protein: CASSSTGAQETQYF. As DNA, the CDR3 is TGCGCCAGCAGCTCGACAGGGGCCCAAGAGACCCAGTACTTC.

The sample holds one count of this clone. The chain uses TRBV10-2 and TRBJ2-7; the D gene is possibly TRBD2 (5 bases). Germline V lookup: CDR1 WSHSY, CDR2 SAAADI. The length of the CDR3 is 13 residues. Trimming took 3 bases from V and 3 from J, leaving 9 bases between them. The CDR3 loop is CASSDPGVYEQYF. In nucleotides, the CDR3 is TGCGCCAGCAGTGATCCCGGGGTCTACGAGCAGTACTTC.

This sequence joins TRBV27 and TRBJ2-5; D is perhaps TRBD2 (6 bases). This CDR3 contains 14 residues. CDR1 and CDR2 (germline): MNHEY, SMNVEV (reference sequence). The V end lost 5 bases, the J end lost 2 bases, and 12 bases lay between the germline ends. CDR3 DNA: TGTGCCAGCAGTAGTAGCGGAAAACAAGAGACCCAGTACTTC. Its protein product is CASSSSGKQETQYF.

The chain links TRBV7-2 to TRBJ2-1; D is uncertain. Between the trimmed V and J ends, which lost 5 bases and 0 bases, there was a span of 14 bases. Per the germline V gene, CDR1 is SGHTA and CDR2 is FQGNSA. The CDR3 runs 16 residues. The CDR3 coding sequence is TGTGCCAGCAGCGGCTCAGCGCTGAACTCCTACAATGAGCAGTTCTTC. This codes for CASSGSALNSYNEQFF.

This chain uses TRBV7-8 with TRBJ2-3, with D hard to call. CDR1 and CDR2 (germline): SGHVS, FQNEAQ. V lost 4 bases, J lost 1 base, and 15 bases lay in between. CDR3 length equals 16 residues. CDR3 DNA sequence: TGTGCCAGCAGCTCCGCAACGGGTTCGGGCACAGATACGCAGTATTTT. Translation gives CASSSATGSGTDTQYF.

The gene calls are TRBV28 and TRBJ1-1, with D hard to call. The CDR3 extends over 14 amino acids. Germline CDR1 reads MDHEN; CDR2 reads SYDVKM. Trimming cost V 2 bases and J 8 bases, with 15 bases left between them. As DNA, the CDR3 is TGTGCCAGCAGTTTAGCACGGGAGGTAACCGAAGCTTTCTTT. Protein product: CASSLAREVTEAFF.

This chain joins TRBV2 and TRBJ1-6; D not certain. The CDR3 runs to 14 residues. The germline V gene encodes CDR1 SNHLY and CDR2 FYNNEI. Trimming took 7 bases from V and 0 from J, leaving 7 bases between them. The CDR3 DNA reads TGTGCCAGCACGGAGAGCTCCTATAATTCACCCCTCCACTTT. This sequence encodes CASTESSYNSPLHF.

This clone was counted between two and nine times. The V and J genes are TRBV19 and TRBJ1-5; TRBD1 matches 8 bases. The CDR3 runs 14 residues. V trimming: 5 bases; J trimming: 6 bases; junction bases outside the gene matches: 6. Germline values: CDR1 LNHDA, CDR2 SQIVND (reference sequence). CDR3 DNA: TGTGCCAGTAGTCCAGGGACAGGAGGTCAGCCCCAGCATTTT. Its translation is CASSPGTGGQPQHF. Full variable domain (remainder filled in from reference TRBV19 and TRBJ1-5): DGGITQSPKYLFRKEGQNVTLSCEQNLNHDAMYWYRQDPGQGLRLIYYSQIVNDFQKGDIAEGYSVSREKKESFPLTVTSAQKNPTAFYLCASSPGTGGQPQHFGDGTRLSIL.

The chain has TRBV7-2 and TRBJ2-1, with TRBD2 matching over 12 bases. This CDR3 spans 16 amino acids. V was clipped by 6 bases and J by 6 bases; unmatched bases: 9. Looked up from germline, CDR1 is SGHTA and CDR2 is FQGNSA. CDR3 nucleotide sequence: TGTGCCAGCAGACCAGCCCTAGCGGGAGGGGCCAATGAGCAGTTCTTC. It is translated as CASRPALAGGANEQFF.